This T cell receptor (beta chain) was identified in a study of T cell responses to AZD1222 COVID-19 vaccine. Study findings and constraints: In a largely white British group with more females than males, clonal diversity was possibly underestimated.

Repertoires were generated with immunoSEQ multiplex PCR, while TCRdb's copy carries only in-frame clones and drops some. This sample has about 120,000 clones, with about 91% found just once. As concerns this clone: Its antigen is still unknown.

The V and J ends lost 5 bases and 3 bases, in that order; junction bases with no gene match: 5. The CDR3 has 14 residues. The germline V gene encodes CDR1 MNHEY and CDR2 SMNVEV (reference sequence). The chain carries TRBV27 and TRBJ2-7; 9 nucleotides match TRBD1. The receptor's source is an adult in good health. The source material was peripheral blood, sampled on day 0 of AZD1222 vaccination. Here the CDR3 reads CASSAGTGNYEQYF. The CDR3 region has the DNA TGTGCCAGCAGTGCGGGGACAGGGAACTACGAGCAGTACTTC.